These 16 T cell receptor beta chains share one sample of origin, sequenced in a study of long-term antiretroviral therapy in people with HIV. Researchers ran immunoSEQ v3.0 at survey level. Sequenced by immunoSEQ multiplex PCR; TCRdb stores in-frame clones only, minus some. The data show some 21,000 clones, with more than 65% seen just once and more than 4.5% held by the top ten. Material: unsorted PBMCs, obtained 0.3 years after starting antiretroviral therapy. These receptor sequences come from a man in his fifties with HIV.

Concerning this clone itself: At one end the junction does not follow the germline gene, possibly because of a read error. The V gene is TRBV28, the J gene TRBJ1-1; D gene uncertain. This CDR3 is 14 amino acids long. The germline V gene has CDR1 MDHEN and CDR2 SYDVKM. The CDR3 DNA is TGTGCCAGCAGTTTATACCCAAAGAGTTACACGATTCATTTT. Protein sequence: CASSLYPKSYTIHF.

J is TRBJ2-3 and V is TRBV4-1; D is unresolved. CDR3 length: 16 amino acids. CDR1 is MGHRA, CDR2 YSYEKL, per germline. The V end was cut by 8 bases, the J end by 1 base, with 19 bases between. The CDR3 spells CASSHTVAAGTDTQYF. In DNA, the CDR3 is TGCGCCAGCTCCCACACGGTGGCGGCCGGCACAGATACGCAGTATTTT.

The CDR3: CASSSTDRGDEQFF. DNA of the CDR3: TGTGCCAGCAGTTCTACAGACAGGGGTGATGAGCAGTTCTTC. The chain joins TRBV6-5 to TRBJ2-1, with TRBD1 identical over 8 bases. The CDR3 consists of 14 residues. Trimming cost V 4 bases and J 8 bases; bases outside gene matches: 7. Germline V gives CDR1 MNHEY, CDR2 SVGAGI.

The V and J genes are TRBV5-1 and TRBJ2-5, with D tentatively TRBD1 or TRBD2 (6 bases each). The CDR3 loop spans 17 amino acids. V was trimmed by 2 bases and J by 4 bases, leaving 21 bases between them. The germline CDR1 and CDR2 sequences are SGHRS and YFSETQ. CDR3 DNA: TGCGCCAGCAGCTTTGGCCGGGGGCCCCCCCCTGGAGAGACCCAGTACTTC. Encoded protein: CASSFGRGPPPGETQYF.

The V and J genes are TRBV5-4 and TRBJ2-7; 10 bases line up with TRBD1. Germline V gives CDR1 SGHNT, CDR2 YYREEE (reference sequence). V dropped 3 bases and J dropped 4; count of bases not matched to a gene: 4. The CDR3 is made up of 14 amino acids. CDR3 nucleotides: TGTGCCAGCAGCTCCGGGACAGGGGAATACGAGCAGTACTTC. Its translation is CASSSGTGEYEQYF.

The chain employs TRBV28 and TRBJ1-5, with D maybe TRBD1 (6 bases). The CDR3 length is 16 residues. V was cut by 4 bases and J by 3 bases, with 16 bases left in between. From germline, CDR1 is MDHEN and CDR2 SYDVKM. In nucleotides, the CDR3 is TGTGCCAGCAGTTCTCTGGGGGCAGGGGCCAATCAGCCCCAGCATTTT. The encoded protein is CASSSLGAGANQPQHF.

This chain joins TRBV10-1 and TRBJ1-1; D might be TRBD1 (5 bases). V was shortened by 0 bases and J by 1 base, with 9 bases between the two germline ends. The CDR3 is 15 amino acids. Per germline, CDR1 WNHNN and CDR2 SYGVQD (reference sequence). In DNA form, the CDR3 reads TGCGCCAGCAGTGAGTCGGCGACAGAGAACACTGAAGCTTTCTTT. Its protein is CASSESATENTEAFF.

This clone is categorized as medium-sized (0.01 to 0.1%). The rearrangement links TRBV2 to TRBJ1-2; 8 nucleotides match TRBD1. Germline-derived CDR1 and CDR2 are SNHLY and FYNNEI. Trimming removed 4 bases from V and 1 base from J; junction bases left unmatched: 8. The CDR3 loop spans 16 amino acids. The CDR3 bases are TGTGCCAGCAGTGGGAGCGTACAGGGGGGTAACTATGGCTACACCTTC. It yields the protein CASSGSVQGGNYGYTF.

The chain links TRBV18 to TRBJ1-1; tentatively, D is TRBD1 (5 bases). Trimming cost V 2 bases and J 0 bases, with 10 bases left between them. The CDR3 has 15 amino acids. CDR1 and CDR2 from the germline V gene are KGHSH and LQKENI. Written as DNA, the CDR3 is TGTGCCAGCTCACCAAATAGGGGAATGAACACTGAAGCTTTCTTT. Amino acid sequence: CASSPNRGMNTEAFF.

The V call is TRBV7-9, the J call TRBJ2-1; 11 nucleotides match TRBD2. V shed 3 bases, J shed 3 bases, and the junction held 4 bases outside the gene matches. Germline V gene sequence: CDR1 SEHNR, CDR2 FQNEAQ (reference sequence). This CDR3 contains 16 residues. The CDR3 sequence: CASSFLGLADYNEQFF. Written as DNA, the CDR3 is TGTGCCAGCAGCTTCCTGGGACTAGCGGACTACAATGAGCAGTTCTTC.

The chain couples TRBV6-5 to TRBJ2-7; 8 nucleotides line up with TRBD1. The germline V gene has CDR1 MNHEY and CDR2 SVGAGI. This CDR3 spans 12 amino acids. The V gene end was trimmed by 6 bases and the J gene end by 7 bases; junction bases not matched to a gene: 5. The CDR3 reads CASRRQGSEQYF. The DNA of the CDR3 is TGTGCCAGCAGAAGACAGGGGAGTGAGCAGTACTTC.

This CDR3 is CAITGGGGTDTQYF. DNA of the CDR3: TGTGCCATCACGGGGGGGGGTGGCACAGATACGCAGTATTTT. V is TRBV10-3 and J is TRBJ2-3, with 8 bases lining up with TRBD2. The CDR3 contains 14 residues. The trim removed 7 bases at V and 1 base at J, leaving 4 bases unmatched. Germline-derived CDR1 and CDR2 are ENHRY and SYGVKD.

This chain uses TRBV7-9 with TRBJ1-1; D call uncertain. Per the germline V gene, CDR1 is SEHNR and CDR2 is FQNEAQ (reference sequence). The CDR3 loop spans 11 amino acids. With 3 bases removed from V and 6 bases from J, the gap between germline ends came to 5 bases. The CDR3 reads CASSFPAEAFF. In nucleotides, the CDR3 is TGTGCCAGCAGCTTCCCGGCTGAAGCTTTCTTT.

The V call is TRBV6-6, the J call TRBJ2-5; D uncertain. With 4 bases removed from V and 1 base from J, the gap between germline ends came to 7 bases. Per the germline V gene, CDR1 is MNHNY and CDR2 is SVGAGI (reference sequence). The CDR3 contains 13 residues. The DNA for the CDR3 is TGTGCCAGCAGTTCTCCGGGCCAAGAGACCCAGTACTTC. Its translation is CASSSPGQETQYF.

V gene TRBV18 combines with J gene TRBJ1-5; TRBD1 matches 9 bases. The length of the CDR3 is 17 residues. Germline V gene data show CDR1 as KGHSH and CDR2 as LQKENI. Unmatched junction bases numbered 9, after V lost 4 bases and J lost 2 bases. CDR3 residues: CASSRLRDRERNQPQHF. For the CDR3, the DNA is TGTGCCAGCTCACGCCTCCGGGACAGGGAGCGCAATCAGCCCCAGCATTTT.

The chain has TRBV6-5 and TRBJ2-7, with 7 bases matching TRBD1. Germline CDR1 reads MNHEY; CDR2 reads SVGAGI. J was trimmed by 2 bases and V by 2 bases; bases with no gene match: 3. CDR3 length: 14 amino acids. This CDR3 is CASSYETGTYEQYF. In nucleotides, the CDR3 is TGTGCCAGCAGTTACGAGACAGGGACCTACGAGCAGTACTTC.